Listed below are T cell receptor beta chains from one sample, sequenced in a study of T cell clusters in autoimmune cytopenias. TCRdb reanalyzed the multiplex PCR reads, giving one entry per CDR3 protein sequence and no DNA. The table lists 9,900 or so distinct CDR3 sequences. The sample comprised peripheral blood. These receptors originate from a human donor with an autoimmune cytopenia or autoimmune hepatitis (not recorded which). The CDR3 runs from the conserved cysteine through the conserved F or W. Size tells how often a clone was seen (once, few, many) or the class of an expanded clone, and some rows leave it out.

>medium-sized|TRBV6-2/TRBV6-3|TRBJ2-2
CASSYSFAGELFF
>.|TRBV6-2/TRBV6-3|TRBJ2-5
CASSWTSWETQYF
>.|TRBV11-2|TRBJ2-1
CASSFRTESGEQFF
>.|TRBV18|TRBJ2-2
CASSPSEGTNSGELFF
>.|TRBV28|TRBJ1-1
CASSLGDRSNTEAFF
>.|TRBV5-1|TRBJ2-7
CASSLDSAEQYF
>medium-sized|TRBV5-6|TRBJ1-5
CASSRGQGAQPQHF
>.|TRBV6-5|TRBJ1-5
CASSLWGPRGKQPQHF
>.|TRBV7-2|TRBJ2-1
CASSLVQHGQFF
>medium-sized|TRBV19|TRBJ2-2
CASSRSGGTNTGELFF
>medium-sized|TRBV29-1|TRBJ1-1
CSVGNLGTGVFEAFF
>medium-sized|TRBV5-4|TRBJ2-1
CASSLTQSSYNEQFF
>medium-sized|TRBV6-1|TRBJ1-1
CASIRPGRGGTEAFF
>medium-sized|TRBV18|TRBJ2-2
CASSAAIPPGELFF
>.|TRBV14|TRBJ2-7
CASSQGRIYEQYF
>.|TRBV20-1|TRBJ2-5
CSARDSLETQYF
>.|TRBV5-4|TRBJ2-3
CASSRGQGTDTQYF
>.|TRBV5-1|TRBJ2-5
CASTRMGTDRQETQYF
>.|TRBV7-9|TRBJ1-4
CASSLGIRTGNEKLFF
>.|TRBV5-1|TRBJ1-1
CASSWDSLNTEAFF
>medium-sized|TRBV7-6|TRBJ2-5
CASSLAGVETQYF
>medium-sized|TRBV12-3/TRBV12-4|TRBJ2-3
CASSLERGNADTQYF
>.|TRBV7-6|TRBJ2-1
CASSLGGERGAYGQFF
>.|TRBV14|TRBJ2-1
CASSQVIRGSSWDEQFF
>.|TRBV18|TRBJ2-5
CASSPNQETQYF
>.|TRBV4-2|TRBJ2-7
CASSPRVLGGYEQYF
>.|TRBV11-2|TRBJ1-4
CASSLNGRVNEKLFF
>medium-sized|TRBV15|TRBJ2-2
CATSRGDRVRTGELFF
>.|TRBV28|TRBJ2-3
CASSLQRGPDTQYF
>medium-sized|TRBV6-1|TRBJ2-2
CASREPGLRTGELFF
>.|TRBV11-2|TRBJ2-1
CASSLVLESHNEQFF
>.|TRBV11-2|TRBJ1-1
CASSLVSSNEDTEAFF
>medium-sized|TRBV5-6|TRBJ2-7
CASSWDSYEQYF
>large|TRBV19|TRBJ1-2
CASSWTLLRGYTF
>.|TRBV7-9|TRBJ2-3
CASSLSQRSTDTQYF
>.|TRBV5-1|TRBJ2-3
CASSSSGAGLGTDTQYF
>.|TRBV7-6|TRBJ2-3
CASSLGGGQGADTQYF
>.|TRBV5-1|TRBJ2-6
CASSFSPTGGGSGANVLTF
>.|TRBV5-6|TRBJ2-5
CASSQVLAGGVETQYF
>medium-sized|TRBV15|TRBJ1-4
CATSRDGGPSEKLFF
>medium-sized|TRBV7-9|TRBJ2-2
CASRWTSGFHTGELFF
>.|TRBV6-2/TRBV6-3|TRBJ1-1
CASSYTRGTEAFF
>medium-sized|TRBV29-1|TRBJ2-1
CSVVLAREQFF
>.|TRBV20-1|TRBJ2-3
CSARVAGGERDTQYF
>.|TRBV12-3/TRBV12-4|TRBJ2-2
CASSLFRGYTGELFF
>.|TRBV6-1|TRBJ1-1
CASAQNTEAFF
>medium-sized|TRBV6-5|TRBJ2-5
CASSYEGGEETQYF
>.|TRBV11-2|TRBJ2-4
CASSLPQGLKNIQYF
>.|TRBV7-6|TRBJ1-1
CASSLGPRGYTEAFF